The rows below give T cell receptor beta chains drawn from one sample of a study of OX40 agonist ivuxolimab in advanced cancers. The data were produced by immunoSEQ multiplex PCR, yet TCRdb's version contains in-frame clones alone and is incomplete. The profile covers about 68,000 clones, with 91% appearing a single time and around 1.1% taken by the ten largest. Here the sequenced sample was CD4+ or CD8+ T cells sorted from blood, taken in a trial of the OX40 agonist ivuxolimab. These receptors were collected from an adult with an advanced solid tumor such as melanoma, head and neck, liver or kidney cancer. Each CDR3 is given with its conserved first and last residue. The D gene is left open where the match is weak.

D gene	J gene	V gene	CDR3 protein	CDR3 DNA
NA	TRBJ1-5	TRBV30	CAWSVRGTSNQPQHF	TGTGCCTGGAGTGTAAGGGGGACTAGCAATCAGCCCCAGCATTTT
NA	TRBJ2-7	TRBV12-5	CASGLEGGPYEQYF	TGTGCTAGTGGTTTGGAGGGGGGTCCGTACGAGCAGTACTTC
TRBD2	TRBJ2-7	TRBV29-1	CSVGLAGYEQYF	TGCAGCGTGGGACTAGCGGGTTACGAGCAGTACTTC
TRBD1	TRBJ1-2	TRBV6-1	CASRPDRGGGYTF	TGTGCCAGCAGGCCGGACAGGGGGGGCGGCTACACCTTC
TRBD1	TRBJ2-5	TRBV7-8	CASSGAGTGGETQYF	TGTGCCAGCAGCGGGGCCGGGACAGGGGGAGAGACCCAGTACTTC
NA	TRBJ2-3	TRBV18	CASSPPHSDTQYF	TGTGCCAGCTCACCACCCCATTCAGATACGCAGTATTTT
NA	TRBJ1-3	TRBV11-2	CASSQRAGRGNTIYF	TGTGCCAGCAGCCAAAGAGCCGGGCGGGGGAACACCATATATTTT
NA	TRBJ2-1	TRBV27	CASSLFRNNEQFF	TGTGCCAGCAGTTTATTTAGAAACAATGAGCAGTTCTTC
NA	TRBJ2-2	TRBV5-1	CASRLDGGELFF	TGCGCCAGCAGACTAGATGGCGGGGAGCTGTTTTTT
TRBD1	TRBJ2-5	TRBV5-6	CASSWGTGRAGETQYF	TGTGCCAGCAGCTGGGGGACAGGGAGGGCAGGTGAGACCCAGTACTTC
NA	TRBJ1-4	TRBV6-5	CASSFFGEKLFF	TGTGCCAGCAGTTTCTTTGGGGAAAAACTGTTTTTT
NA	TRBJ2-1	TRBV7-3	CASSPQGLGPLGGEQFF	TGTGCCAGCAGCCCTCAAGGGCTAGGGCCGTTGGGTGGTGAGCAGTTCTTC
NA	TRBJ2-7	TRBV5-1	CASSFNPTYEQYF	TGCGCCAGCAGCTTCAACCCAACCTACGAGCAGTACTTC
NA	TRBJ1-1	TRBV7-7	CASSLDLNTEAFF	TGTGCTAGCAGCTTAGATCTGAACACTGAAGCTTTCTTT
TRBD1	TRBJ1-2	TRBV18	CASSPDRDRVGYTF	TGTGCCAGCTCACCAGACCGGGACAGGGTTGGCTACACCTTC
NA	TRBJ1-5	TRBV6-1	CASSSRDGDQPQHF	TGTGCCAGCAGTTCCCGGGACGGAGATCAGCCCCAGCATTTT
TRBD2	TRBJ2-1	TRBV7-2	CASSPRGLALNNEQFF	TGTGCCAGCAGCCCCCGGGGACTAGCGTTAAACAATGAGCAGTTCTTC